The entry below gives a single TCR beta chain sequence along with its context. Its antigen remains unknown. Stem cell-like memory, regulatory, central memory and naive CD4+ cells were sorted via CD45RO/CCR7/CD25/CD127/CD95/CD27. Investigators reverse transcribed all isolated RNA, so they sequenced expressed TCRB transcripts. The assay was immunoSEQ multiplex PCR, and TCRdb's table has in-frame clones only and misses some. The sample shows fewer than 450,000 clones, around an eighth of them seen only once. The data originate from a study of beta chain features in type 1 diabetes. Turning to the study itself: Fewer than 140,000,000 sorted cells were examined across all samples.

General study points: Patients with Type 1 diabetes showed moderately but significantly shorter TCRB CDR3s in all four CD4+ subsets.

Germline-derived CDR1 and CDR2 are LGHNA and YNFKEQ. The CDR3 contains 15 residues. Trimming cost V 0 bases and J 3 bases, with 12 bases left between them. The specimen sequenced was naive CD4+ T cells from blood. V is TRBV4-2 and J is TRBJ2-7, with TRBD2 as a possible D gene (5 bases). The receptor was isolated from a woman under 30 with type 1 diabetes. The CDR3 DNA reads as TGTGCCAGCAGCCAAGAAGGCGCGGGTGGCTACGAGCAGTACTTC. Its protein is CASSQEGAGGYEQYF.